Sequencing of this T cell receptor beta chain was carried out in a study of cytomegalovirus exposure and HLA in healthy donors. The PCR used 60 Vbeta and 13 Jbeta primers. Sequencing used immunoSEQ multiplex PCR; TCRdb keeps in-frame clones, though not all of them. The sample consists of over 100,000 clones, 70% to 90% of them appearing once. Likely unrecorded immune exposures existed in these nominally healthy donors. Germline V CDR1 and CDR2: MRHNA, SNTAGT. V dropped 4 bases and J dropped 4; count of bases not matched to a gene: 6. CDR3 length equals 14 residues. The sequenced sample was PBMCs. This clonotype was sampled from a man between 35 and 55 years old in good health and CMV-seronegative. The V call is TRBV6-4, the J call TRBJ1-1; TRBD1 aligns across 7 bases. DNA for the CDR3: TGTGCCAGCAGTGTTGAGGGGGCGAGCACTGAAGCTTTCTTT. Translating it yields CASSVEGASTEAFF.